This TCR beta chain was sequenced in a study of cytomegalovirus exposure and HLA in healthy donors. Study-wide points: As a later analysis showed, a missense DCLRE1C variant was linked to trimming of TCR beta V- and J-genes. Reportedly, TCR beta sequences accurately predicted HLA-A and HLA-B alleles in most subjects.

The PCR contained 60 Vbeta and 13 Jbeta primers. The data were produced by immunoSEQ multiplex PCR, yet TCRdb's version contains in-frame clones alone and is incomplete. The table lists roughly 170,000 clones, more than 65% of them singletons. The germline CDR1 and CDR2 sequences are SGHAT and FQDESV (reference sequence). The CDR3 is 14 residues long. As to this clone: Antigen unknown. Germline is not matched at one junction end, which may reflect a read error.

This chain links TRBV11-1 with TRBJ2-1, with 12 bases matching TRBD2. The TCR sequence derives from a male donor in good health and CMV-seronegative. The sample taken for sequencing was PBMCs. CDR3 amino acids: CASSLAGGFHEQFF. The CDR3 DNA reads TGTGCCAGCAGCCTAGCGGGAGGGTTCCATGAGCAGTTCTTC. The full variable domain, completed using reference TRBV11-1 and TRBJ2-1, is EAEVAQSPRYKITEKSQAVAFWCDPISGHATLYWYRQILGQGPELLVQFQDESVVDDSQLPKDRFSAERLKGVDSTLKIQPAELGDSAMYLCASSLAGGFHEQFFGPGTRLTVL.